These 13 T cell receptor beta chains were all obtained from the same sample, sequenced in a study of post-analysis software for immune sequencing data. Findings of the study overall: A few TRBV segments occurring more often in patients than controls included TRBV5-6, TRBV5-1 and TRBV20-1.

These TCRs are of unknown antigen specificity. Unique molecular identifiers had been added to the TCR beta cDNA libraries. In TCRdb, the PCR reads were re-called with MiXCR into one record per CDR3 protein. Here the sample spans roughly 620,000 distinct CDR3 sequences, around 40% being singletons. The sequenced sample was blood. The receptors here all came from a girl aged 5-17 years with multiple sclerosis.

The chain recombines TRBV5-1 with TRBJ2-5, with TRBD1 matching over 9 bases. The CDR3 has 14 amino acids. V dropped 4 bases and J dropped 2; count of bases not matched to a gene: 3. Germline V gene sequence: CDR1 SGHRS, CDR2 YFSETQ. The CDR3 spells CASSVQGAQETQYF. The DNA of the CDR3 is TGCGCCAGCAGCGTACAGGGGGCTCAAGAGACCCAGTACTTC.

This clonotype was detected only once. The chain carries TRBV29-1 and TRBJ1-2, with no clear D. V was pared by 4 bases and J by 6 bases, with 12 bases between. CDR1 and CDR2 from the germline V gene are SQVTM and ANQGSEA. The CDR3 has 12 amino acids. In DNA form, the CDR3 reads TGCAGCGTTGGCGGGCCCATTGATGGCTACACCTTC. Protein: CSVGGPIDGYTF.

This clonotype appeared a few times. The rearrangement uses TRBV29-1 and TRBJ2-7; 7 bases align to TRBD1. Germline V gene lookup returns CDR1 SQVTM and CDR2 ANQGSEA. Germline trimming cut 3 bases from V and 1 base from J; bases unmatched to any gene: 6. The CDR3 runs to 14 residues. The CDR3: CSVDIRDSSYEQYF. CDR3 nucleotide sequence: TGCAGCGTTGACATACGGGACAGTTCCTACGAGCAGTACTTC.

The chain joins TRBV7-2 to TRBJ2-3, with D possibly matching TRBD2 (5 bases). The CDR3 consists of 11 residues. The V end was cut by 5 bases, the J end by 14 bases, with 14 bases between. Germline V CDR1 and CDR2: SGHTA, FQGNSA. The CDR3, as DNA: TGTGCCAGCAGCACCCGGGATCGGCGGTATTTT. Protein product: CASSTRDRRYF.

In regard to this clonotype: A much larger clone differs by one base, so this may be a read error. The rearrangement links TRBV20-1 to TRBJ2-5; 8 bases line up with TRBD2. The V and J ends lost 2 bases and 5 bases, in that order; junction bases with no gene match: 10. CDR1 is DFQATT, CDR2 SNEGSKA, per germline (reference sequence). The CDR3 has 15 amino acids. This chain's CDR3 is CSARIWREADETQYF. Here the CDR3 DNA reads TGCAGTGCTAGAATTTGGCGGGAGGCCGATGAGACCCAGTACTTC.

V and J are TRBV12-3 or TRBV12-4 and TRBJ2-1; no firm D call. This CDR3 is built from 14 residues. The germline V and J ends were trimmed by 3 bases and 1 base, with 7 bases remaining between them. The CDR3, as DNA: TGTGCCAGCAGTTTTACACCATCCTACAATGAGCAGTTCTTC. Its protein product is CASSFTPSYNEQFF.

The chain couples TRBV12-3 or TRBV12-4 to TRBJ2-4; TRBD1 might be the D (5 bases). The CDR3 contains 12 residues. V was trimmed by 3 bases and J by 13 bases, leaving 13 bases between them. This chain's CDR3 is CASSFSKGSQYF. In DNA form, the CDR3 reads TGTGCCAGCAGTTTCAGCAAGGGGTCCCAGTACTTC.

The V and J genes are TRBV10-3 and TRBJ2-7; 9 nucleotides agree with TRBD2. The J call may be in error: the DNA end matches TRBJ2-5 better. CDR3 length: 16 amino acids. Germline V gene data show CDR1 as ENHRY and CDR2 as SYGVKD. The CDR3 DNA reads TGTGCCATCAGTGAGGGACGAGCGGGAGGTGGAGAGACCCAGTACTTC. This translates into CAISEGRAGGGETQYF.

This clonotype turned up a few times. This rearrangement joins TRBV20-1 to TRBJ2-5, with 10 bases lining up with TRBD1. The CDR3 has 17 residues. Germline CDR1 DFQATT, CDR2 SNEGSKA (reference sequence). The ends lost 2 bases at V and 3 bases at J; junction bases unmatched: 12. The CDR3 DNA reads TGCAGTGCTAGAATTCACGGGGGGACAGGGGTGGAAGAGACCCAGTACTTC. It is translated as CSARIHGGTGVEETQYF.

This clonotype turned up a few times. The chain is built from TRBV7-2 and TRBJ2-7, with 11 positions matching TRBD2. Germline CDR1 is SGHTA and CDR2 is FQGNSA. V was clipped by 1 base and J by 6 bases; unmatched bases: 5. The CDR3 runs to 15 residues. DNA of the CDR3: TGTGCCAGCAGCTTAGGACTAGCGGGGTATGGCGAGCAGTACTTC. This translates into CASSLGLAGYGEQYF.

This clonotype was picked up a small number of times. A junction end diverges from the germline sequence, so it may reflect a read error. V usage is TRBV5-1 and J usage is TRBJ2-6; a possible D gene is TRBD2 (6 bases). Germline CDR1 is SGHRS and CDR2 is YFSETQ. This CDR3 has 14 residues. The CDR3 reads CASSPGTGANVPTF. The CDR3 DNA reads TGCGCCAGCAGCCCAGGGACTGGGGCCAACGTCCCGACTTTC.

With regard to this clonotype: The DNA is left out, because the CDR3 cannot be placed on it with certainty; the CDR3 is given as TCRdb lists it. The chain employs TRBV5-5 and TRBJ2-2. The CDR3 region is 13 residues in length, termini included. Looked up from germline, CDR1 is SGHKS and CDR2 is YYEKEE (reference sequence). The CDR3 loop reads CASSILVAGELFF.

This clonotype was observed once. An end of the junction does not agree with germline; a read error may underlie this. The genes are TRBV12-3 or TRBV12-4 and TRBJ2-7, with 7 bases fitting TRBD2. This CDR3 is built from 14 residues. Written as DNA, the CDR3 is TGTGCCAGCAGTTTAGCGGGAGGGCCCAACAAGCAATACTTC. It specifies CASSLAGGPNKQYF.